Presented here are 10 T cell receptor beta chains from one specimen sequenced in a study of graft-versus-host responses after intestinal transplantation. The method was immunoSEQ multiplex PCR; TCRdb's version includes in-frame clones alone and lacks a portion of them. The sample shows approximately 15,000 clones, approximately 88% of them seen only once. Sequencing used PBMCs, obtained roughly 15 weeks after intestinal transplant. The receptors come from a human patient who received an intestinal transplant, so some T cells may come from the graft donor.

The chain recombines TRBV28 with TRBJ2-7; D is unresolved. The CDR3 spans 13 residues. The V end lost 2 bases, the J end lost 9 bases, and 14 bases lay between the germline ends. CDR1 is MDHEN and CDR2 is SYDVKM in the germline V gene. The CDR3 sequence: CASSLRAGSGQYF. DNA of the CDR3: TGTGCCAGCAGTTTACGTGCCGGATCGGGGCAGTACTTC.

The gene calls are TRBV6-5 and TRBJ2-1; 11 bases are a match to TRBD2. With V trimmed by 5 bases and J by 3 bases, 3 bases remained unmatched. This CDR3 comprises 15 residues. The germline V gene has CDR1 MNHEY and CDR2 SVGAGI. For the CDR3, the DNA is TGTGCCAGCAGTGTACTAGCGGGAGTCTACAATGAGCAGTTCTTC. Translated, it gives CASSVLAGVYNEQFF.

The CDR3 bases are TGTGCCAGCAGCTTTGGAGACAATTCCTACGAGCAGTACTTC. Protein product: CASSFGDNSYEQYF. The chain carries TRBV5-6 and TRBJ2-7; D is ambiguous. CDR1 and CDR2 from the germline V gene are SGHDT and YYEEEE. This CDR3 is built from 14 residues. The V and J ends lost 2 bases and 1 base respectively, with 10 bases between them.

The chain carries TRBV6-6 and TRBJ1-1; 7 bases line up with TRBD1. This CDR3 is built from 15 residues. V trimming: 6 bases; J trimming: 5 bases; junction bases outside the gene matches: 12. Germline V gives CDR1 MNHNY, CDR2 SVGAGI (reference sequence). The CDR3 is CASSRQGPRRTEAFF. The CDR3 coding sequence is TGTGCCAGCAGCCGACAGGGACCGAGGAGGACTGAAGCTTTCTTT.

The chain combines TRBV2 with TRBJ2-7; 9 bases map to TRBD2. CDR3 size: 14 residues. V was pared by 11 bases and J by 0 bases, with 8 bases of the junction left unmatched. CDR1 is SNHLY, CDR2 FYNNEI, per germline. As DNA, the CDR3 is TGTGCCTCGGGTGAGCGGGAGGTCTCCTACGAGCAGTACTTC. Translating gives CASGEREVSYEQYF.

Written as DNA, the CDR3 is TGTGCCAGCAGCCCGTTAGGGGGCCAACGAGGAGGCTATAATTCACCCCTCCACTTT. Translating it yields CASSPLGGQRGGYNSPLHF. J is TRBJ1-6 and V is TRBV7-9; 7 bases are shared with TRBD1. This CDR3 comprises 19 residues. The V and J ends lost 5 bases and 3 bases, in that order; junction bases with no gene match: 16. Germline loops: CDR1 SEHNR, CDR2 FQNEAQ (reference sequence).

The rearrangement joins TRBV19 to TRBJ2-7; D remains unclear. The CDR3 is 8 residues long. Trimming took 9 bases from V and 3 from J, leaving 0 bases between them. Germline V gives CDR1 LNHDA, CDR2 SQIVND (reference sequence). CDR3 coding DNA: TGTGCCAGCTACGAGCAGTACTTC. Amino acids: CASYEQYF. The full variable domain, rest sourced from reference TRBV19 and TRBJ2-7, is DGGITQSPKYLFRKEGQNVTLSCEQNLNHDAMYWYRQDPGQGLRLIYYSQIVNDFQKGDIAEGYSVSREKKESFPLTVTSAQKNPTAFYLCASYEQYFGPGTRLTVT.

The V and J genes are TRBV15 and TRBJ2-5; D is possibly TRBD1 or TRBD2 (5 bases each). Trimming removed 5 bases at V and 4 bases at J, with 14 bases between. Germline CDR1 reads LNHNV; CDR2 reads YYDKDF (reference sequence). The CDR3 extends over 14 amino acids. The CDR3 coding sequence is TGTGCCACCAGCGGGGGACGAGGAAGAGAGACCCAGTACTTC. Amino acids: CATSGGRGRETQYF.

This chain connects TRBV18 to TRBJ1-1; D not resolved. Germline V gene data show CDR1 as KGHSH and CDR2 as LQKENI. The CDR3 has 13 amino acids. V was trimmed by 0 bases and J by 5 bases, leaving 7 bases between them. The CDR3 DNA follows: TGTGCCAGCTCACCACCGGGTGGGACTGAAGCTTTCTTT. Translating gives CASSPPGGTEAFF.

The chain uses TRBV2 and TRBJ1-1; 7 nucleotides match TRBD1. From germline, CDR1 is SNHLY and CDR2 FYNNEI. V gave up 4 bases and J gave up 0 bases; unmatched junction bases: 2. The CDR3 covers 14 residues. The CDR3 DNA follows: TGTGCCAGCAGTGTCGACAGGGTGAACACTGAAGCTTTCTTT. Amino acids: CASSVDRVNTEAFF.